The 13 T cell receptor beta chains below all came from one sample that was sequenced in a study of shared clonotypes between healthy human individuals. Generated by immunoSEQ multiplex PCR, the TCRdb table keeps only in-frame clones and is missing some. This sample has approximately 440,000 clones, with around 77% found just once. Sequencing used PBMCs. The source of these receptors is a woman aged 35 to 49 in good health. Some clones in this sample may be carry-over from other donors' samples.

The CDR3 bases are TGTGCCTGGAGTCTCGGGACAGGGGGAACCGGGGAGCTGTTTTTT. Its protein is CAWSLGTGGTGELFF. The chain carries TRBV30 and TRBJ2-2, with 11 bases that match TRBD1. Germline values: CDR1 GTSNPN, CDR2 SVGIG (reference sequence). V lost 2 bases, J lost 5 bases, and 4 bases stayed unmatched. The CDR3 is 15 residues long. Drawing the rest from reference TRBV30 and TRBJ2-2, the complete variable domain is SQTIHQWPATLVQPVGSPLSLECTVEGTSNPNLYWYRQAAGRGLQLLFYSVGIGQISSEVPQNLSASRPQDRQFILSSKKLLLSDSGFYLCAWSLGTGGTGELFFGEGSRLTVL.

The chain combines TRBV4-2 with TRBJ1-5; D remains ambiguous. The CDR3 totals 19 residues. Trimming took off 5 bases at V and 0 bases at J, with 23 bases between the two ends. Germline assignment: CDR1 LGHNA and CDR2 YNFKEQ. The CDR3 spells CASSCGRIGPLYSNQPQHF. CDR3 bases: TGTGCCAGCAGCTGCGGGCGGATCGGGCCCCTTTATAGCAATCAGCCCCAGCATTTT.

With regard to this clone: It differs at one base from a far larger clone, so likely a read error. Other DNA sequences from this sample encode an identical CDR3 as well. The chain has TRBV4-2 and TRBJ1-2, with a weak D call TRBD1 (5 bases). This CDR3 contains 17 residues. Germline V gives CDR1 LGHNA, CDR2 YNFKEQ. The V end lost 4 bases, the J end lost 4 bases, and 22 bases lay between the germline ends. Here the CDR3 DNA reads TGTGCCAGCAGCCCAGGATCGGGCAGGGAGTACGGCTATGGCTACACCTTC. Protein: CASSPGSGREYGYGYTF.

This sequence joins TRBV7-2 and TRBJ2-5; 9 bases match TRBD2. V gave up 5 bases and J gave up 2 bases; unmatched junction bases: 9. Germline CDR1 is SGHTA and CDR2 is FQGNSA. CDR3 length: 16 residues. CDR3 DNA sequence: TGTGCCAGCAGCCTCGGGGCCGCGGGAGGGCAAGAGACCCAGTACTTC. This codes for CASSLGAAGGQETQYF.

The V call is TRBV29-1, the J call TRBJ2-7; D possibly corresponds to TRBD1 (6 bases). V lost 4 bases to trimming and J lost 1 base, with 11 bases between them. Germline values: CDR1 SQVTM, CDR2 ANQGSEA. The CDR3 contains 13 residues. The CDR3, as DNA: TGCAGCGTTGCAAGGACAGAGTCCTACGAGCAGTACTTC. Protein: CSVARTESYEQYF.

V and J are TRBV30 and TRBJ2-3; 11 bases agree with TRBD2. Per germline, CDR1 GTSNPN and CDR2 SVGIG (reference sequence). The CDR3 extends over 17 amino acids. V lost 1 base, J lost 5 bases, and 11 bases stayed unmatched. Here the CDR3 reads CAWSGLAGGRREDTQYF. The CDR3 region has the DNA TGTGCCTGGAGTGGGCTAGCGGGAGGTCGTCGTGAAGATACGCAGTATTTT.

The chain has TRBV5-1 and TRBJ2-7; 8 nucleotides agree with TRBD1. From germline, CDR1 is SGHRS and CDR2 YFSETQ. Trimming took 7 bases from V and 5 from J; bases not matched to a gene: 11. The CDR3 is 14 residues long. The CDR3 here is CASRRTGSVDEQYF. CDR3 coding DNA: TGCGCCAGCCGTAGGACAGGGTCCGTCGACGAGCAGTACTTC.

On this clone: This likely traces to a read error, being one base from a far larger clone. The CDR3 DNA follows: TGTGCCAGCTCACATGGGTTGGGACAGGTAAATGAAAACCTGTTTTTT. Translated: CASSHGLGQVNENLFF. This chain uses TRBV18 with TRBJ1-4, with 8 bases fitting TRBD1. The CDR3 contains 16 residues. From germline, CDR1 is KGHSH and CDR2 LQKENI.

On this clone itself: A read error likely explains this, since a far larger clone differs by one base. The rearrangement uses TRBV18 and TRBJ2-6; D may be TRBD1 (5 bases). Germline assignment: CDR1 KGHSH and CDR2 LQKENI. The CDR3 consists of 16 residues. Deletions cut 5 bases from V and 4 bases from J, with 15 bases between. CDR3 sequence reads: CASSSSVGVGANVLTF. The CDR3 bases are TGTGCCAGCTCATCAAGTGTAGGGGTCGGGGCCAACGTCCTGACTTTC.

Turning to this clone: A read error is the likely source, as a far larger clone sits one nucleotide away. This rearrangement joins TRBV7-9 to TRBJ2-7; D not certain. This CDR3 contains 11 residues. Germline CDR1 is SEHNR and CDR2 is FQNEAQ (reference sequence). CDR3 protein: CSSSVSYEQYF. The CDR3 nucleotides are TGTTCCAGCTCGGTTAGCTACGAGCAGTACTTC.

This clone showed up many times. The gene calls are TRBV4-3 and TRBJ2-7, with a weak D call TRBD1 (5 bases). This CDR3 has 16 residues. The V gene's germline CDR1 is LGHNA and CDR2 YSLEER. The V end lost 4 bases, the J end lost 1 base, and 17 bases lay between the germline ends. The CDR3 DNA reads as TGCGCCAGCAGCCCCCGGCACCCAGACAGTTCCTACGAGCAGTACTTC. Amino acid sequence: CASSPRHPDSSYEQYF.

In this sample, this clone turned up once. The J gene is TRBJ1-1, the V gene TRBV5-1, with unresolved D. V shed 6 bases and J shed 1 base, with 7 bases lying between them. Germline CDR1 is SGHRS and CDR2 is YFSETQ. The CDR3 length is 12 residues. This chain's CDR3 is CASTEANTEAFF. The CDR3 region has the DNA TGCGCCAGCACTGAAGCGAACACTGAAGCTTTCTTT.

The genes are TRBV20-1 and TRBJ1-1; D is unresolved. V was shortened by 2 bases and J by 12 bases, with 13 bases between the two germline ends. From germline, CDR1 is DFQATT and CDR2 SNEGSKA (reference sequence). The CDR3 loop spans 11 amino acids. CDR3 in amino acids: CSARRSSRPFF. DNA of the CDR3: TGCAGTGCTAGAAGATCGAGTAGACCTTTCTTT.